Below are 10 T cell receptor beta chains sequenced from a single sample in a study of cytomegalovirus exposure and HLA in healthy donors (dated by TCRdb to 2016 to 2017). The library was prepared using the immunoSEQ multiplex PCR assay. For the multiplex PCR, a mixture combining 60 forward primers for TCR Vbeta segments and 13 reverse primers for TCR Jbeta segments was used. Held by TCRdb, this immuneACCESS table contains in-frame sequences only and omits some clones. Under half of the omission traces to an unresolved V gene where checked; the cause of the rest is unknown. The sample table records 90,000 or so clones; 65% to 85% of these occur just once. Jointly, the top ten make up about 3.8% of the sample. Sample: PBMCs. The source is a man aged 50 to 59 in good health and CMV-seronegative.

The chain uses TRBV27 and TRBJ2-7; 12 bases fit TRBD2. V lost 5 bases to trimming and J lost 6 bases; unmatched junction nucleotides: 14. This CDR3 contains 17 residues. Germline assignment: CDR1 MNHEY and CDR2 SMNVEV (reference sequence). The CDR3 reads CASSPTSGRLLGGEQYF. CDR3 nucleotide sequence: TGTGCCAGCAGTCCTACTAGCGGGAGGCTCCTGGGGGGCGAGCAGTACTTC.

The gene calls are TRBV28 and TRBJ1-1; 7 bases are a match to TRBD1. CDR1 and CDR2 (germline): MDHEN, SYDVKM. The V gene end was trimmed by 6 bases and the J gene end by 5 bases; junction bases not matched to a gene: 6. This CDR3 is 13 amino acids long. The CDR3 protein is CASSQPGGTEAFF. The CDR3 DNA follows: TGTGCCAGCAGCCAACCAGGGGGGACTGAAGCTTTCTTT.

The CDR3 DNA follows: TGTGCCAGCAGCTTAGGAAGAGGACTAGCGGGAGACACCGGGGAGCTGTTTTTT. Translation gives CASSLGRGLAGDTGELFF. V gene TRBV13 combines with J gene TRBJ2-2; TRBD2 matches 13 bases. Unmatched junction bases numbered 4, after V lost 0 bases and J lost 3 bases. Germline V gene lookup returns CDR1 PRHDT and CDR2 FYEKMQ (reference sequence). There are 18 residues in the CDR3.

V usage is TRBV7-6 and J usage is TRBJ1-5; D call uncertain. Trimming removed 1 base at V and 1 base at J, with 8 bases between. Germline V lookup: CDR1 SGHVS, CDR2 FNYEAQ. The CDR3 loop spans 15 amino acids. CDR3 amino acids: CASSLGGGSNQPQHF. For the CDR3, the DNA is TGTGCCAGCAGCTTAGGTGGCGGGAGCAATCAGCCCCAGCATTTT.

This chain links TRBV6-5 with TRBJ2-7, with a tentative D call TRBD2 (6 bases). The CDR3 has 14 amino acids. V was trimmed by 7 bases and J by 7 bases, leaving 20 bases between them. CDR1 and CDR2 from the germline V gene are MNHEY and SVGAGI. The CDR3 protein is CASKGGLHPGEQYF. CDR3 in DNA: TGTGCCAGCAAGGGAGGCCTTCACCCGGGTGAGCAGTACTTC.

The chain combines TRBV18 with TRBJ2-3; D might be TRBD2 (6 bases). V lost 3 bases and J 4 bases, leaving 11 bases between the germline ends. This CDR3 has 14 amino acids. Germline CDR1 and CDR2: KGHSH and LQKENI. The CDR3 protein is CASSPGGGADTQYF. In DNA, the CDR3 is TGTGCCAGCTCACCCGGCGGCGGGGCAGATACGCAGTATTTT.

The chain employs TRBV7-2 and TRBJ2-1; the match to TRBD2 covers 10 bases. CDR1 and CDR2 (germline): SGHTA, FQGNSA. The CDR3 covers 15 residues. Trimming removed 2 bases from V and 7 bases from J; junction bases left unmatched: 5. The CDR3 DNA reads as TGTGCCAGCAGCTTAATAGCGGGAGGAACAAATGAGCAGTTCTTC. This sequence encodes CASSLIAGGTNEQFF.

V gene TRBV5-4 combines with J gene TRBJ2-5; 10 nucleotides agree with TRBD2. The J call may not be correct, given that the DNA end is closer to TRBJ2-7. The CDR3 consists of 14 residues. Germline CDR1 reads SGHNT; CDR2 reads YYREEE (reference sequence). This chain's CDR3 is CASRRAGGPNEQYF. The CDR3 DNA sequence: TGTGCCAGCAGGAGAGCGGGAGGGCCCAACGAGCAGTACTTC.

V and J are TRBV7-3 and TRBJ1-5; TRBD1 is a possible D gene (6 bases). The V end lost 5 bases, the J end lost 0 bases, and 23 bases lay between the germline ends. The CDR3 is 19 residues long. The germline CDR1 and CDR2 sequences are SGHTA and FQGTGA. The CDR3 DNA follows: TGTGCCAGCAGCCCGCAACCTTGGAAGGGACAATATAGCAATCAGCCCCAGCATTTT. It is translated as CASSPQPWKGQYSNQPQHF.

The genes are TRBV5-1 and TRBJ2-7; a possible D gene is TRBD2 (6 bases). This CDR3 is built from 14 residues. The V gene's germline CDR1 is SGHRS and CDR2 YFSETQ. The V and J ends lost 2 bases and 1 base respectively, with 10 bases between them. Here the CDR3 reads CASSLGDSSYEQYF. CDR3 nucleotides: TGCGCCAGCAGCTTAGGGGACTCGTCCTACGAGCAGTACTTC.